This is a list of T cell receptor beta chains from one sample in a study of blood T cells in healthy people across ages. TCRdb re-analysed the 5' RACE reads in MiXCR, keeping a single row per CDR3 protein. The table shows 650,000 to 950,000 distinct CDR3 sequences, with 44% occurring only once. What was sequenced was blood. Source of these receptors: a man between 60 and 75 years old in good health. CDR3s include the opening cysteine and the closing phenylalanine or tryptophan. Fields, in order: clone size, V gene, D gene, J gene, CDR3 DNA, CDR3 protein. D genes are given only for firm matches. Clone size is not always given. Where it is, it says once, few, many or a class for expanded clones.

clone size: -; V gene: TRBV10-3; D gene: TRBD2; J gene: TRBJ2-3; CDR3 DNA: TGTGCCATGGGGACTACCACAGATACGCAGTATTTT; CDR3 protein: CAMGTTTDTQYF
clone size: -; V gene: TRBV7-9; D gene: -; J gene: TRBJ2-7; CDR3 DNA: TGTGCCAGCAGCACAGTTGGCGAGCAGTACTTC; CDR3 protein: CASSTVGEQYF
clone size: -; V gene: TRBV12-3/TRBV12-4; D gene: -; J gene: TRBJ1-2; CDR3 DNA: TGTGCCAGCAGTAAGGGAATGTTCAACTATGGCTACACCTTC; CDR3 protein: CASSKGMFNYGYTF
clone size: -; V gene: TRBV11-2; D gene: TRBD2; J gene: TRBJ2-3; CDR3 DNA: TGTGCCAGCAGCCTACTCGGGGGGGGCGAGACAGATACGCAGTATTTT; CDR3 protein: CASSLLGGGETDTQYF
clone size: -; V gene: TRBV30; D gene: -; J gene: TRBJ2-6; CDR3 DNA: TGTGCCTGGAGCCCAGACTCTGGGGCCAACGTCCTGACTTTC; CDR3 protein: CAWSPDSGANVLTF
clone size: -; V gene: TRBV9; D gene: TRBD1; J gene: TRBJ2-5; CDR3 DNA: TGTGCCAGCAGCTTAGGACAGGCTCTCCAAGAGACCCAGTACTTC; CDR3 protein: CASSLGQALQETQYF
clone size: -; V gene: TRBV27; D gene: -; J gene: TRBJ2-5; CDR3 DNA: TGTGCCAGCAGTGACCAAGAGGCCCAGTACTTC; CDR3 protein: CASSDQEAQYF
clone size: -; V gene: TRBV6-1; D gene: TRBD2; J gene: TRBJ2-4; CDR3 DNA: TGTGCCAGCGGGGGGGGAGAGAACCCAAAACTGTCCCAAAACATTCAGTACTTC; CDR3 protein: CASGGGENPKLSQNIQYF
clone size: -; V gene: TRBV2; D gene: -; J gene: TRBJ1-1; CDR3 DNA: TGTGCCAGTACAGGATCCACTGAAGCTTTCTTT; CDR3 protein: CASTGSTEAFF
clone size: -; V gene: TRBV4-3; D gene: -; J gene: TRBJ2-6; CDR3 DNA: TGCGCCAGCAGCCTCGAGAGGGCCTCTGGGGCCAACGTCCTGACTTTC; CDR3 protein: CASSLERASGANVLTF
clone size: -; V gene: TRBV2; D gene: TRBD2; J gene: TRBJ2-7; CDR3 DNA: TGTGCCAGCAGTGGAGCGGGGGGGCCTAAGAATGAGCAGTACTTC; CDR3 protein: CASSGAGGPKNEQYF
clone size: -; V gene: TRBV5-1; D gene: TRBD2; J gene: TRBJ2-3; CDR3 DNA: TGCGCCAGCAGCTCCAGACTAGCGGGGGGCCAGAGTACGCAGTATTTT; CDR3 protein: CASSSRLAGGQSTQYF
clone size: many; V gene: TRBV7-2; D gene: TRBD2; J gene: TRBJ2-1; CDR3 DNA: TGTGCCAGCAGCTTAGTCGGGCTAGCGGGGAGCGCACCCACCCAACGGCAGTTCTTC; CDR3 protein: CASSLVGLAGSAPTQRQFF
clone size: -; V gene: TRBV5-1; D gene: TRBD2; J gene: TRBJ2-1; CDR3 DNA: TGCGCCAGCAGCCTCATCGGACTAGCGGGGGACTATGAGCAGTTCTTC; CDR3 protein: CASSLIGLAGDYEQFF
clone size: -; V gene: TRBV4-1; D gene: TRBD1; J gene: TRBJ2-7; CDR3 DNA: TGCGCCAGCAGCCAAGACGGGACAGGGGGCAACTACGAGCAGTACTTC; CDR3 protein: CASSQDGTGGNYEQYF
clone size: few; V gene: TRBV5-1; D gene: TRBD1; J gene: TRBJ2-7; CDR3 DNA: TGCGCCAGCAGCTTGGGACAGGGGGCTATAGAGCAGTACTTC; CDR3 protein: CASSLGQGAIEQYF
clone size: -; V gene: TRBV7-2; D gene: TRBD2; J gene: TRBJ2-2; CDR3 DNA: TGTGCCAGCACCTTAGCGGGGGGAAACACCGGGGAGCTGTTTTTT; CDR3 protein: CASTLAGGNTGELFF
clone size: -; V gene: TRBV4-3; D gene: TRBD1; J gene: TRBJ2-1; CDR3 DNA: TGCGCCAGCAGCTTTGCGACAGGGTCTGTCGGCTCCTACAATGAGCAGTTCTTC; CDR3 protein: CASSFATGSVGSYNEQFF